This is a list of T cell receptor beta chains from one sample in a study of blood T cell repertoires in COVID-19. The method was immunoSEQ multiplex PCR; TCRdb's version includes in-frame clones alone and lacks a portion of them. The sample contains over 200,000 clones, roughly four fifths of which appear only once. The sample comprised peripheral blood. All receptors derive from a woman in her 40s with active or convalescent COVID-19. Both conserved end residues are trimmed from each CDR3. The D gene is left open where the match is weak.

J gene: TRBJ1-2
D gene: NA
V gene: TRBV7-2
CDR3 protein: ASKVWAGDQAYT

J gene: TRBJ2-1
D gene: TRBD2
V gene: TRBV20-1
CDR3 protein: SASDPDRGPTSGSYYEQF

J gene: TRBJ1-2
D gene: NA
V gene: TRBV30
CDR3 protein: AWKGLVYGYT

J gene: TRBJ1-5
D gene: NA
V gene: TRBV10-2
CDR3 protein: ASSVTNQGNQPQH

J gene: TRBJ2-7
D gene: NA
V gene: TRBV4-1
CDR3 protein: ASSQEDSTYEQY

J gene: TRBJ1-1
D gene: NA
V gene: TRBV7-8
CDR3 protein: ASSLVSGNTEAF

J gene: TRBJ1-3
D gene: TRBD1
V gene: TRBV24-1
CDR3 protein: ATSQTGDSGNTIY

J gene: TRBJ1-2
D gene: NA
V gene: TRBV2
CDR3 protein: ASSERAGNGYT

J gene: TRBJ2-3
D gene: TRBD2
V gene: TRBV10-3
CDR3 protein: AISESQRGKQY

J gene: TRBJ2-7
D gene: TRBD1
V gene: TRBV6-5
CDR3 protein: ASSYAPGGLGEQY

J gene: TRBJ1-3
D gene: NA
V gene: TRBV10-3
CDR3 protein: AISETGGNTIY

J gene: TRBJ2-1
D gene: TRBD2
V gene: TRBV4-2
CDR3 protein: ASSHGLAGGYNEQF

J gene: TRBJ1-3
D gene: NA
V gene: TRBV5-8
CDR3 protein: ASSLGGSRNTIY

J gene: TRBJ2-1
D gene: NA
V gene: TRBV15
CDR3 protein: ATSRDGRGRYNEQF

J gene: TRBJ1-4
D gene: NA
V gene: TRBV9
CDR3 protein: ASSVSPRQGGEKLF

J gene: TRBJ2-5
D gene: TRBD1
V gene: TRBV29-1
CDR3 protein: SVVGTEETQY

J gene: TRBJ2-5
D gene: TRBD2
V gene: TRBV9
CDR3 protein: ASSVTGLAGLGQETQY

J gene: TRBJ2-5
D gene: TRBD2
V gene: TRBV5-4
CDR3 protein: ASSPGLAVFQETQY

J gene: TRBJ1-2
D gene: NA
V gene: TRBV7-9
CDR3 protein: ASSLVWGQGYT

J gene: TRBJ2-5
D gene: NA
V gene: TRBV6-5
CDR3 protein: ASSIYSRETQY

J gene: TRBJ2-1
D gene: NA
V gene: TRBV7-9
CDR3 protein: ASSLGHYATRADNEQF

J gene: TRBJ1-2
D gene: TRBD1
V gene: TRBV27
CDR3 protein: ASSLTDRGPYGYT

J gene: TRBJ1-2
D gene: NA
V gene: TRBV29-1
CDR3 protein: SVDAAYYGYT

J gene: TRBJ1-2
D gene: NA
V gene: TRBV7-2
CDR3 protein: ASSLGPGVYGYT

J gene: TRBJ1-1
D gene: TRBD1
V gene: TRBV12-3/TRBV12-4
CDR3 protein: ASGQGNTEAF

J gene: TRBJ1-1
D gene: NA
V gene: TRBV19
CDR3 protein: ASSWGQGNTEAF

J gene: TRBJ1-4
D gene: TRBD1
V gene: TRBV4-2
CDR3 protein: ASSQGPDRANEKLF

J gene: TRBJ1-2
D gene: NA
V gene: TRBV12-3/TRBV12-4
CDR3 protein: ASSLGPGAGYT

J gene: TRBJ1-2
D gene: NA
V gene: TRBV5-4
CDR3 protein: ASSLGADYGYT

J gene: TRBJ2-1
D gene: TRBD2
V gene: TRBV3-1/TRBV3-2
CDR3 protein: ASSQDSVGWTSGTRV

J gene: TRBJ1-4
D gene: NA
V gene: TRBV6-5
CDR3 protein: ASSYEAGHNEKLF

J gene: TRBJ2-7
D gene: NA
V gene: TRBV30
CDR3 protein: AWSSLQDRNIPYEQY

J gene: TRBJ1-3
D gene: NA
V gene: TRBV9
CDR3 protein: ASSVVGDSGNTIY

J gene: TRBJ2-5
D gene: TRBD1
V gene: TRBV7-9
CDR3 protein: ASRRTPGQGAETQY

J gene: TRBJ2-6
D gene: NA
V gene: TRBV18
CDR3 protein: ASSPRGFQSSGANVLT

J gene: TRBJ2-3
D gene: TRBD2
V gene: TRBV24-1
CDR3 protein: ATSDAGTSGSHNTDTQY

J gene: TRBJ2-2
D gene: TRBD2
V gene: TRBV29-1
CDR3 protein: SVGSTSGKNTGELF